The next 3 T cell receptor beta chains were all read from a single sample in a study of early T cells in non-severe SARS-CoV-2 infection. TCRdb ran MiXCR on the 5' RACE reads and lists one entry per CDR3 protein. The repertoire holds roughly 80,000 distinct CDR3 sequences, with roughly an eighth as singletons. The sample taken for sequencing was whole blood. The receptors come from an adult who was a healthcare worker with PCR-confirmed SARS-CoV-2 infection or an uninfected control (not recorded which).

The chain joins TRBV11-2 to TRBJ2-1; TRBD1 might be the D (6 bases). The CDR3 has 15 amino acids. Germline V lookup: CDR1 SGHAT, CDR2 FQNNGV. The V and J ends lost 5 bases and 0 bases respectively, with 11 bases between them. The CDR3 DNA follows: TGTGCCAGCAGCCCGTGGACAGCCTCCTACAATGAGCAGTTCTTC. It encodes CASSPWTASYNEQFF.

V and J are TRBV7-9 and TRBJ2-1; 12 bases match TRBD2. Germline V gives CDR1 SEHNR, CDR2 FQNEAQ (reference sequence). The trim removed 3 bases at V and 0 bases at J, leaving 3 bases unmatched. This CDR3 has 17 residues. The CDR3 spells CASSFRTSGVSYNEQFF. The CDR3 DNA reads TGTGCCAGCAGCTTCCGGACTAGCGGGGTCTCCTACAATGAGCAGTTCTTC.

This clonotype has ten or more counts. The CDR3 is CASSLARSSGRGNEQFF. In DNA, the CDR3 is TGTGCCAGCAGCTTAGCGCGGTCTAGCGGGAGAGGGAATGAGCAGTTCTTC. The chain joins TRBV7-2 to TRBJ2-1; 10 positions match TRBD2. Germline assignment: CDR1 SGHTA and CDR2 FQGNSA. CDR3 length: 17 residues. After removal of 0 bases from V and 7 bases from J, the junction contained 9 bases not matched to a gene. Full variable domain (remainder filled in from reference TRBV7-2 and TRBJ2-1): GAGVSQSPSNKVTEKGKDVELRCDPISGHTALYWYRQSLGQGLEFLIYFQGNSAPDKSGLPSDRFSAERTGGSVSTLTIQRTQQEDSAVYLCASSLARSSGRGNEQFFGPGTRLTVL.